This record looks at one T cell receptor (beta chain) sequence and its context. The antigen remains unidentified. This sample is part of a study of response to subunit inactivated influenza vaccine. Study-wide results and caveats: With each seasonal influenza vaccination, the authors suggested, few new T cells are recruited.

From the RT-PCR reads, TCRdb called clonotypes with MiXCR, one entry per CDR3 protein. Of about 700,000 distinct CDR3 sequences listed, roughly 13% are singletons. The sequencing used PBMCs from blood, collected roughly 15 days before vaccination. The receptor was derived from a man in his fifties or sixties who received an inactivated influenza vaccine.

The CDR3 loop is CSVLNTPNTGELFF. Written as DNA, the CDR3 is TGCAGCGTTCTAAACACACCGAACACCGGGGAGCTGTTTTTT. The gene calls are TRBV29-1 and TRBJ2-2, with D hard to call. Trimming took off 5 bases at V and 0 bases at J, with 10 bases between the two ends. The CDR3 is made up of 14 amino acids. CDR1 and CDR2 from the germline V gene are SQVTM and ANQGSEA.